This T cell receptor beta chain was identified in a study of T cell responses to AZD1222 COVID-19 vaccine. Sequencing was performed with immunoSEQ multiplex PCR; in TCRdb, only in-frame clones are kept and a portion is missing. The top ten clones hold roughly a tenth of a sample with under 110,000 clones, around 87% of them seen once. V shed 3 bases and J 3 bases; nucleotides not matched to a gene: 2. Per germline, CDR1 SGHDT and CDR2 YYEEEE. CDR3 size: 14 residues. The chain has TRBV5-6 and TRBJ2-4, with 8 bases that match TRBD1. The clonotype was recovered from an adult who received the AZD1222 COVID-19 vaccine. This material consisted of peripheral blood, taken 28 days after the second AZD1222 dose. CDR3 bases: TGTGCCAGCAGCTACGGGACAGGCAAAAACATTCAGTACTTC. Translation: CASSYGTGKNIQYF.